This TCR beta chain was retrieved from a study of T cells expressing NK-cell markers. 5'RACE template switching built TCR beta cDNA with unique molecular identifiers. Reanalyzing the 5' RACE reads, TCRdb keeps one entry per CDR3 protein, without DNA. The sample is made up of 200,000 to 300,000 distinct CDR3 sequences, and the top ten hold around 0.4% of it. Sequenced: blood T cells: a sorted CD56 or NKG2C T cell subset, CD4+ or CD8+ T cells, or bulk PBMC T cells (not recorded which). The TCR was taken from a man aged 18 to 30 in good health.

The CDR3 spells CASSESGRGTDTQYF. The chain is built from TRBV25-1 and TRBJ2-3; TCRdb gives TRBD1 as the D gene, but with no DNA this cannot be confirmed. Germline V gives CDR1 MGHDK, CDR2 SYGVNS. This CDR3 region has 15 residues.